This TCR beta chain was captured by sequencing in a study of T cell responses to AZD1222 COVID-19 vaccine listed by TCRdb under 2021. Background on the whole study: TCR sequencing was performed for 233 trial participants, of whom some 200 were given two doses of AZD1222 and around 26 were given two doses of MenACWY control vaccine. Trial participants were enrolled into age subgroups of 18-55, 56-69 and 70-plus years, which contained roughly 140, 27 and 60 TCR-sequenced participants, respectively. Findings and caveats that apply to the study as a whole: Conclusions about previously exposed vaccinees are limited because only five to seven AZD1222 recipients were SARS-CoV-2 seropositive at baseline. Most participants were white British and females outnumbered males, and the authors suggested that clonal diversity may have been underestimated. Reportedly, close to half of the unique spike-specific TCRs recognized epitopes lying outside the regions that are mutated in the B.1.351 and B.1.1.7 variants. The vaccine-associated CD4 TCRs covered the entire spike protein, and the dominant responses fell in regions 160-218 and 743-854. Because no day 14 peak-response samples were available, repertoires were characterized only after the peak T cell response. The 56-69-year group was small, and its depth increase did not reach significance, likely because of low power. After two AZD1222 doses, both the breadth and the depth of spike-specific TCRs were significantly higher than at day 0 and than in MenACWY recipients.

In regard to this clone: This clone's antigen is unknown. Base qualities are not recorded, but no much larger clone differs from it by a single base.

The CDR3 regions of human TCRbeta chains were analyzed by immunosequencing. Regarding the original processing steps: Repertoire TCRs were checked for matches against a reference library of SARS-CoV-2-specific TCRs that had been generated using the MIRA antigen-specificity platform. Breadth was defined as the fraction of unique TCRs that were SARS-CoV-2-associated, and depth was defined as the fraction of total T cells that were SARS-CoV-2-associated. Using the MIRA data, each spike-specific TCR was mapped to the spike region that the TCR reacts to and placed in a CD4 or CD8 class. Log10-transformed breadth and depth values were compared by one-way ANOVA with Sidak's multiple comparisons tests. This is the immuneACCESS table as TCRdb keeps it, with only in-frame sequences that have V and J called. A part of the clones is gone; compared with another copy, unresolved V genes explain less than half, and the rest is unexplained. The V and J calls and clone size were taken over from that table, and D and trimming were inferred from the DNA. The sample table records roughly 35,000 clones; around 86% of these occur just once. In total, the top ten clones hold approximately 10% of the sample.

CDR1 WNHNN and CDR2 SYGVQD are derived from the germline V gene (reference sequence). The CDR3 holds 13 amino acids from the cysteine to the phenylalanine. The DNA shown is the 39-base CDR3, in frame from base 1. V is pared back by 2 bases and J by 7 bases, with 12 bases lying between the germline termini. The time point label corresponds to: about 28 days (+/-7) after the second vaccine dose. AZD1222 recipients whose second dose came at about 4 weeks and those whose second dose came at about 12 weeks were combined into one group, since spike-specific TCR depth and breadth did not differ between the two schedules. Samples from vaccinated people were obtained from the UK trials COV001 and COV002, which included a single-blind randomized controlled phase 2/3 trial of AZD1222 (ChAdOx1 nCoV-19) in healthy adults. For TCRbeta chain sequencing, PBMC samples from trial participants were taken at day 0 and at day 28 after the second dose.

This sample comprised peripheral blood, obtained 28 days after the second AZD1222 dose. The receptor comes from an adult who received the AZD1222 COVID-19 vaccine. Rearrangement joined TRBV10-1 to TRBJ2-7, with TRBD2 perhaps the D gene, on 5 matching bases. The bases are TGCGCCAGCAGTGAGAAGGCCCGGAGGGAGCAGTACTTC. It translates as CASSEKARREQYF.